A selection of T cell receptor beta chains follows, all from one sample in a study of T cell repertoires in cytomegalovirus infection. MiXCR, applied by TCRdb to the reads, yields one record per CDR3 protein. The table has approximately 100,000 distinct CDR3 sequences, about 25% seen once; the top ten hold about 39%. The sequencing input was CD8+ T cells from PBMCs. These receptors came from a human donor in good health (CMV status not recorded). Some clones in this sample may be carry-over from other donors' samples. Each CDR3 is given without its conserved first and last residue. The order of the fields is J gene, clone size, V gene, CDR3 length, CDR3 protein. Clone size is not always given. Where it is, it says once, few, many or a class for expanded clones.

j_gene: TRBJ2-1; abundance: many; v_gene: TRBV7-2; len: 13; CDR3aa: ASRLRGEAYNEQF
j_gene: TRBJ2-4; abundance: NA; v_gene: TRBV10-3; len: 11; CDR3aa: AIRESLGDIQY
j_gene: TRBJ1-2; abundance: NA; v_gene: TRBV4-3; len: 14; CDR3aa: ASSQDEGISNYGYT
j_gene: TRBJ2-1; abundance: few; v_gene: TRBV9; len: 13; CDR3aa: ASSVGGMSYNEQF
j_gene: TRBJ1-1; abundance: medium-sized; v_gene: TRBV13; len: 14; CDR3aa: ASSLRGSGRKTEAF
j_gene: TRBJ2-1; abundance: NA; v_gene: TRBV3-1; len: 13; CDR3aa: ASSQDSGWVDEQF
j_gene: TRBJ1-1; abundance: NA; v_gene: TRBV6-5; len: 11; CDR3aa: ASSYSQGGEAF
j_gene: TRBJ2-7; abundance: few; v_gene: TRBV19; len: 13; CDR3aa: ASSAAGTGFYEQY
j_gene: TRBJ1-2; abundance: many; v_gene: TRBV5-6; len: 13; CDR3aa: ASSRGTAAIYGYT
j_gene: TRBJ2-1; abundance: NA; v_gene: TRBV6-2/TRBV6-3; len: 14; CDR3aa: ASSYVVDRAYNEQF
j_gene: TRBJ1-2; abundance: NA; v_gene: TRBV6-1; len: 12; CDR3aa: ASRLTEDGSGYT
j_gene: TRBJ2-6; abundance: few; v_gene: TRBV4-1; len: 15; CDR3aa: ASSQEFRGSGANVLT
j_gene: TRBJ1-5; abundance: NA; v_gene: TRBV28; len: 11; CDR3aa: ASSFLWDQPQH
j_gene: TRBJ1-2; abundance: few; v_gene: TRBV28; len: 14; CDR3aa: ASSFRDRGPYYGYT
j_gene: TRBJ1-2; abundance: many; v_gene: TRBV7-8; len: 15; CDR3aa: ASSSPGQGGGFYGYT
j_gene: TRBJ2-3; abundance: few; v_gene: TRBV5-6; len: 17; CDR3aa: ASSQSTSGGAISTDTQY
j_gene: TRBJ2-1; abundance: NA; v_gene: TRBV23-1; len: 14; CDR3aa: ASSVKVDGSYNEQF
j_gene: TRBJ1-5; abundance: few; v_gene: TRBV28; len: 14; CDR3aa: ASSTPGQGYGQPQH
j_gene: TRBJ2-7; abundance: NA; v_gene: TRBV10-3; len: 12; CDR3aa: AISDRSGSDEQY
j_gene: TRBJ2-5; abundance: NA; v_gene: TRBV9; len: 12; CDR3aa: ASSVVPGGETQY
j_gene: TRBJ1-4; abundance: NA; v_gene: TRBV12-3/TRBV12-4; len: 9; CDR3aa: AIRGDEKLF
j_gene: TRBJ1-1; abundance: many; v_gene: TRBV7-9; len: 12; CDR3aa: ASILKGASTEAF
j_gene: TRBJ2-3; abundance: NA; v_gene: TRBV6-2/TRBV6-3; len: 13; CDR3aa: ASSPGTASTDTQY
j_gene: TRBJ2-1; abundance: few; v_gene: TRBV12-3/TRBV12-4; len: 11; CDR3aa: ASSSDTYNEQF
j_gene: TRBJ2-1; abundance: NA; v_gene: TRBV20-1; len: 12; CDR3aa: SARGWGGADEQF
j_gene: TRBJ2-5; abundance: few; v_gene: TRBV28; len: 12; CDR3aa: ASNEGMGQETQY
j_gene: TRBJ2-1; abundance: many; v_gene: TRBV19; len: 14; CDR3aa: ASSIGTGVTYNEQF
j_gene: TRBJ1-2; abundance: few; v_gene: TRBV7-6; len: 12; CDR3aa: ASSLADPGDGYT
j_gene: TRBJ2-7; abundance: many; v_gene: TRBV7-2; len: 12; CDR3aa: ASSLSDRADEQY
j_gene: TRBJ2-7; abundance: once; v_gene: TRBV6-6; len: 12; CDR3aa: ASSGLAGAYEQY
j_gene: TRBJ2-1; abundance: NA; v_gene: TRBV12-3/TRBV12-4; len: 14; CDR3aa: ASSREGAGEGDEQF
j_gene: TRBJ2-2; abundance: few; v_gene: TRBV28; len: 13; CDR3aa: ASSLRSRGAGELF
j_gene: TRBJ2-4; abundance: many; v_gene: TRBV12-3/TRBV12-4; len: 14; CDR3aa: ASSPGTSGGENIQY
j_gene: TRBJ2-7; abundance: many; v_gene: TRBV28; len: 14; CDR3aa: ASSPTGQGESYEQY
j_gene: TRBJ2-7; abundance: NA; v_gene: TRBV20-1; len: 12; CDR3aa: SVYPRDRNYEQY
j_gene: TRBJ1-5; abundance: NA; v_gene: TRBV19; len: 14; CDR3aa: ASSTPWSGYNQPQH
j_gene: TRBJ2-7; abundance: NA; v_gene: TRBV6-2/TRBV6-3; len: 15; CDR3aa: ASNPEKGLAALREQY
j_gene: TRBJ2-1; abundance: few; v_gene: TRBV28; len: 12; CDR3aa: ASSLGQIYNEQF
j_gene: TRBJ2-7; abundance: many; v_gene: TRBV28; len: 18; CDR3aa: ASSRHRDAYSRHLIYEQY
j_gene: TRBJ1-4; abundance: few; v_gene: TRBV28; len: 16; CDR3aa: ASNRLLRDTPTNEKLF
j_gene: TRBJ2-1; abundance: few; v_gene: TRBV7-9; len: 14; CDR3aa: ASSLESGGAYNEQF
j_gene: TRBJ1-4; abundance: NA; v_gene: TRBV28; len: 13; CDR3aa: ASRPWGLSNEKLF
j_gene: TRBJ2-1; abundance: NA; v_gene: TRBV12-5; len: 13; CDR3aa: ASGSSSDTDNEQF
j_gene: TRBJ2-7; abundance: few; v_gene: TRBV20-1; len: 13; CDR3aa: SAEAIGTGKYEQY
j_gene: TRBJ2-5; abundance: NA; v_gene: TRBV27; len: 14; CDR3aa: ASSPGSLGVVGTQY
j_gene: TRBJ2-7; abundance: few; v_gene: TRBV20-1; len: 11; CDR3aa: SARGTGGYEQY
j_gene: TRBJ2-7; abundance: few; v_gene: TRBV5-1; len: 11; CDR3aa: ASSFAGKSEQY
j_gene: TRBJ2-1; abundance: NA; v_gene: TRBV4-1; len: 15; CDR3aa: ASSQARWTSGYNEQF
j_gene: TRBJ2-3; abundance: few; v_gene: TRBV20-1; len: 12; CDR3aa: SASPGGGTDTQY
j_gene: TRBJ1-2; abundance: few; v_gene: TRBV14; len: 13; CDR3aa: ASSQSRAAKYGYT
j_gene: TRBJ2-2; abundance: many; v_gene: TRBV7-2; len: 10; CDR3aa: ASSSSTGELF
j_gene: TRBJ2-1; abundance: NA; v_gene: TRBV20-1; len: 12; CDR3aa: SATRDRGGNEQF